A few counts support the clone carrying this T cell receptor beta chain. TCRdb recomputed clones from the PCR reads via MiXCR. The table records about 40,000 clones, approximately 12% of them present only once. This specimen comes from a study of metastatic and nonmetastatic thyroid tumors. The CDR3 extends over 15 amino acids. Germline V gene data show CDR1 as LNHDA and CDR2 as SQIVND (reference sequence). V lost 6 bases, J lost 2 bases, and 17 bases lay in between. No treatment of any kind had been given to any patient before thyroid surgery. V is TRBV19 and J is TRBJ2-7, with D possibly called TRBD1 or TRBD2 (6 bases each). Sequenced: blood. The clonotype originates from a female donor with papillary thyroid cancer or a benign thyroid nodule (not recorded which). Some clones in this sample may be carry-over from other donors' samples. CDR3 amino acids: CASRIDDGGTYEQYF. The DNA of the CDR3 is TGTGCCAGTAGGATTGACGACGGGGGCACCTACGAGCAGTACTTC.